This paragraph covers one T cell receptor beta chain sequence. Its antigen specificity is not known. Base qualities are missing; no much larger clone stands one base away. Genomic DNA extracted from bulk tumor tissue served as TCR template, with 600 ng gDNA amplified per sample. During surgery, several biopsies were collected from each primary tumor and placed as far from one another as possible within the tumor mass. The study cohort was described as untreated, and the patients were newly diagnosed NSCLC cases having curative surgery. The donor group was made up of more than twelve newly diagnosed non-small cell lung cancer patients undergoing surgery with curative intent. A couple of independent pathologists reviewed the resected tumor masses. Only DNA and RNA samples of high quality went on to sequencing. The data were taken from a study of immune heterogeneity within non-small cell lung tumors (dated by TCRdb to between 2018 and 2020). Turning to the overall study: By histology, the tumors included some ten non-squamous carcinomas, several squamous cell carcinomas and 1 tumor not otherwise specified. Neoantigen binding to each patient's HLA alleles was predicted with netMHCpan-3.0 for mutant peptides of 8 to 11 amino acids. Transcriptome data were available for just about 40 loci from around twelve patients, whereas TCR repertoire analysis spanned fewer than 65 tumor loci from under 18 patients. Whole-exome sequencing, RNA-seq and TCR beta repertoire sequencing were combined for multiple spatially distinct regions from each NSCLC tumor so that intratumoral immune heterogeneity could be examined. Overall study results and their limits: Identical dominant CDR3B clonotypes recurred across loci within a patient, yet different tumor locations also harbored unique high-frequency clones. High-frequency TCR beta clonotypes were found to be largely distinct between individual patients. A moderate positive correlation (R around 0.35), which was statistically significant, linked local T-cell repertoire clonality to local tumor mutational burden.

Compared with germline, V lacks 5 bases and J lacks 6 bases; bases without a gene match: 7. There are 15 amino acids in the CDR3, from cysteine to phenylalanine inclusive. Only the CDR3 DNA is retained, 45 bases long and in frame from the first base. CDR1 and CDR2 (SEHNR, FQNEAQ) derive from the germline V gene (reference sequence). The TCR beta CDR3 region was amplified with a multiplex PCR system whose first round of about 10 cycles used 32 V-gene forward primers and 13 J-gene reverse primers. First-round PCR used a QIAGEN Multiplex PCR Kit, and primer sequences were filed in Chinese patent CN105087789A. Illumina universal primers were added in a second PCR round performed with the Phusion High-Fidelity PCR Kit. TCR libraries were paired-end sequenced at 151 bp read length on the Illumina HiSeq X Ten platform. Turning to the authors' computational methods: Cutadapt was used to discard reads without multiplex PCR primers, PEAR merged the read pairs, and MiXCR with default settings called the CDR3 regions. Repertoire diversity was assessed by Shannon entropy, and clonality was calculated as one minus the Shannon entropy divided by the ln of the count of productive unique sequences. A clonotype counted as a dominant or high-frequency T-cell clone when its frequency was 0.5% or higher. TCRdb itself trimmed the public reads at Q25 with fastp, ran MiXCR and retained productive beta chains. Duplicate CDR3 protein sequences are folded into a single record with the most common DNA and genes. Clone size and V and J calls follow TCRdb, not the original study. The sample records fewer than 13,000 distinct CDR3 sequences, 25% to 30% of which are singletons. The top ten hold 10% to 15% of the sample.

The source is a man aged 50 to 60 with non-small cell lung cancer. Sequencing input: lung tumor tissue. The rearranged chain carries TRBV7-9 and TRBJ2-3; 11 of the junction bases match TRBD2. The sequence in DNA is TGTGCCAGCAGCCTCAGACTAGCGGGACAGGATACGCAGTATTTT. The encoded protein is CASSLRLAGQDTQYF.